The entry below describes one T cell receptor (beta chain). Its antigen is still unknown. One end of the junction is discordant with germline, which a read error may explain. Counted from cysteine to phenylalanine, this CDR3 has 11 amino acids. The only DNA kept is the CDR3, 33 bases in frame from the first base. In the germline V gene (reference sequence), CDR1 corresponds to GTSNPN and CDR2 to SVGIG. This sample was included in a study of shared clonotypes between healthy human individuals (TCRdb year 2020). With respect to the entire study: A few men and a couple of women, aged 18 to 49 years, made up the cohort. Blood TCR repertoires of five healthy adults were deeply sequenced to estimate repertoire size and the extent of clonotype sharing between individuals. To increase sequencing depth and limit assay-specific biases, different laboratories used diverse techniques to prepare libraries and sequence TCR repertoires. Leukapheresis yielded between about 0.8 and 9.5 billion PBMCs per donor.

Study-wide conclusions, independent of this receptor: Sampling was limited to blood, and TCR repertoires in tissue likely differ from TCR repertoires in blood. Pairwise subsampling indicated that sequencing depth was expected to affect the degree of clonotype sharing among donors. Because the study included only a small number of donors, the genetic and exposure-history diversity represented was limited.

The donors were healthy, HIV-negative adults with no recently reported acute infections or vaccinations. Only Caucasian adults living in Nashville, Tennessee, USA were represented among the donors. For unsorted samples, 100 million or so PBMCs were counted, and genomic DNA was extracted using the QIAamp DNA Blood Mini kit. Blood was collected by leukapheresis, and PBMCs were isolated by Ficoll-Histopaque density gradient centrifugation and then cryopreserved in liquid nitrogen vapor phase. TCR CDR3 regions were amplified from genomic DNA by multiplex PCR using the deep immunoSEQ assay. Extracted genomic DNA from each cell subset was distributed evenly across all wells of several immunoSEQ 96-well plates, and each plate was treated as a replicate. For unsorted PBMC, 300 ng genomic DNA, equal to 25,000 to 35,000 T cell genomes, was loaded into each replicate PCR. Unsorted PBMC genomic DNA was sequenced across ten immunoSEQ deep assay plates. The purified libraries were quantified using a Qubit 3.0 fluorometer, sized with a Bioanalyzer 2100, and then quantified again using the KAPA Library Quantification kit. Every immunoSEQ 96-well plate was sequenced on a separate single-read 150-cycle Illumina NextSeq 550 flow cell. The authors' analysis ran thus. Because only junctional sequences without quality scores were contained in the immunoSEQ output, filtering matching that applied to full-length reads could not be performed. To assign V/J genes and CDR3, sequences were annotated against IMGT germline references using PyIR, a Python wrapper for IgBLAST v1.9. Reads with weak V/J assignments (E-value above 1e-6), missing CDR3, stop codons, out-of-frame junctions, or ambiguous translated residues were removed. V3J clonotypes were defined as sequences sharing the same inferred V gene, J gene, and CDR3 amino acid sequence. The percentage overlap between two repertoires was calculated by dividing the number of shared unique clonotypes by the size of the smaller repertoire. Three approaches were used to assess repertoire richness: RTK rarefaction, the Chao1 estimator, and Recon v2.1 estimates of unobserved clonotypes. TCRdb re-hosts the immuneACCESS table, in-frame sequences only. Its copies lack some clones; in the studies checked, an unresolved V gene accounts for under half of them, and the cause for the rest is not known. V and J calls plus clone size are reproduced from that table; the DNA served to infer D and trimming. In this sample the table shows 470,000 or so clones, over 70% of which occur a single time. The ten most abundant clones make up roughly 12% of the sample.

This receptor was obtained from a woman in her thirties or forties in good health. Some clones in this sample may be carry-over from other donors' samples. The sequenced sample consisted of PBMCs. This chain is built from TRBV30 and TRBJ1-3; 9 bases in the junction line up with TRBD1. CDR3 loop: CAWSAGTGLHF. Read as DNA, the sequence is TGTGCCTGGAGTGCCGGGACAGGGTTACATTTT. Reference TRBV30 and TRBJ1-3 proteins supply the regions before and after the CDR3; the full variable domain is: SQTIHQWPATLVQPVGSPLSLECTVEGTSNPNLYWYRQAAGRGLQLLFYSVGIGQISSEVPQNLSASRPQDRQFILSSKKLLLSDSGFYLCAWSAGTGLHFGEGSWLTVV.